A selection of T cell receptor beta chains follows, all from one sample in a study of T cell responses to AZD1222 COVID-19 vaccine. Produced via immunoSEQ multiplex PCR; TCRdb's table is partial and in-frame only. The table records about 160,000 clones, 92% of them present only once. The starting material was peripheral blood, obtained on day 0 of MenACWY control vaccination. These receptors came from an adult in good health. The CDR3 runs from the conserved cysteine through the conserved F or W. The D gene is left open where the match is weak. Only part of the rows carry a size: once, few, many, or a class if the clone is expanded.

d_call: -; j_call: TRBJ1-2; v_call: TRBV3-1/TRBV3-2; clone_size: once; cdr3_nt: TGTGCCAGCAGTTCTACGGGGGCCGGGGGCTACACCTTC; cdr3_aa: CASSSTGAGGYTF
d_call: -; j_call: TRBJ1-2; v_call: TRBV19; clone_size: -; cdr3_nt: TGTGCCAGTACCCCGGGAGCTACTAACTATGGCTACACCTTC; cdr3_aa: CASTPGATNYGYTF
d_call: TRBD1; j_call: TRBJ1-2; v_call: TRBV28; clone_size: -; cdr3_nt: TGTGCCAGCAGTTCCTCCGACAGGGGCTATGGCTACACCTTC; cdr3_aa: CASSSSDRGYGYTF
d_call: TRBD2; j_call: TRBJ2-1; v_call: TRBV24-1; clone_size: -; cdr3_nt: TGTGCCACCAGTGGCGAGCGGGAGATATACAATGAGCAGTTCTTC; cdr3_aa: CATSGEREIYNEQFF
d_call: TRBD1; j_call: TRBJ2-3; v_call: TRBV2; clone_size: -; cdr3_nt: TGTGCCAGACAGGGGACAGATACGCAGTATTTT; cdr3_aa: CARQGTDTQYF
d_call: -; j_call: TRBJ2-2; v_call: TRBV25-1; clone_size: -; cdr3_nt: TGTGCCAGCAGTGAAGGGAGTCTGGGGCAGGGGAACACCGGGGAGCTGTTTTTT; cdr3_aa: CASSEGSLGQGNTGELFF
d_call: -; j_call: TRBJ1-1; v_call: TRBV27; clone_size: -; cdr3_nt: TGTGCCAGCAGTTACGGGGGGGAGGCTTTCTTT; cdr3_aa: CASSYGGEAFF
d_call: TRBD1; j_call: TRBJ1-5; v_call: TRBV27; clone_size: -; cdr3_nt: TGTGCCAGCAGCTCCGGGACAGGGCTAGATCAGCCCCAGCATTTT; cdr3_aa: CASSSGTGLDQPQHF
d_call: -; j_call: TRBJ1-1; v_call: TRBV18; clone_size: -; cdr3_nt: TGTGCCAGCTCGATAAAAAGGGTCTCGAACACTGAAGCTTTCTTT; cdr3_aa: CASSIKRVSNTEAFF
d_call: -; j_call: TRBJ2-5; v_call: TRBV7-9; clone_size: -; cdr3_nt: TGTGCCAGCAGCTTAGCGGGAGGCTTCTCAGAGACCCAGTACTTC; cdr3_aa: CASSLAGGFSETQYF
d_call: TRBD2; j_call: TRBJ2-5; v_call: TRBV30; clone_size: -; cdr3_nt: TGTGCCTGGTCCCCAGGGACTAGCGAAGAGACCCAGTACTTC; cdr3_aa: CAWSPGTSEETQYF
d_call: -; j_call: TRBJ1-1; v_call: TRBV29-1; clone_size: -; cdr3_nt: TGCAGCGTTCCCCGGGGGGGCCTGGGGAACACTGAAGCTTTCTTT; cdr3_aa: CSVPRGGLGNTEAFF
d_call: -; j_call: TRBJ2-2; v_call: TRBV27; clone_size: -; cdr3_nt: TGTGCCAGCACCCTAACGGAGGCCGGGGAGCTGTTTTTT; cdr3_aa: CASTLTEAGELFF
d_call: -; j_call: TRBJ2-6; v_call: TRBV5-5; clone_size: -; cdr3_nt: TGTGCCAGCAGCCTACAGGGTGTTGGTTCTGGGGCCAACGTCCTGACTTTC; cdr3_aa: CASSLQGVGSGANVLTF
d_call: -; j_call: TRBJ2-1; v_call: TRBV19; clone_size: -; cdr3_nt: TGTGCCAGTAGTTCAAGGACTAACACCAATGAGCAGTTCTTC; cdr3_aa: CASSSRTNTNEQFF
d_call: -; j_call: TRBJ1-1; v_call: TRBV7-3; clone_size: -; cdr3_nt: TGTGCCAGCAGCTTGGGACAGAACACTGAAGCTTTCTTT; cdr3_aa: CASSLGQNTEAFF
d_call: -; j_call: TRBJ1-2; v_call: TRBV30; clone_size: once; cdr3_nt: TGTGCCTGGACCCCTCCGGGGGAGCACTATGGCTACACCTTC; cdr3_aa: CAWTPPGEHYGYTF
d_call: -; j_call: TRBJ1-1; v_call: TRBV14; clone_size: few; cdr3_nt: TGTGCCAGCAGCCAAGATCTGTGGTACTCTGAAGCTTTCTTT; cdr3_aa: CASSQDLWYSEAFF
d_call: -; j_call: TRBJ1-4; v_call: TRBV5-8; clone_size: -; cdr3_nt: TGTGCCAGCAGCTTGCTTTTGGGCGCTAATGAAAAACTGTTTTTT; cdr3_aa: CASSLLLGANEKLFF
d_call: TRBD1; j_call: TRBJ2-7; v_call: TRBV2; clone_size: -; cdr3_nt: TGTGCCAGCAGTGATTGGGGGGGACAGGGCCCGAGGGAGCAGTACTTC; cdr3_aa: CASSDWGGQGPREQYF
d_call: TRBD1; j_call: TRBJ1-2; v_call: TRBV27; clone_size: -; cdr3_nt: TGTGCCAGCAGTTTAACGCGCGGGACAGGGTCGGGCTACACCTTC; cdr3_aa: CASSLTRGTGSGYTF
d_call: -; j_call: TRBJ2-7; v_call: TRBV7-2; clone_size: -; cdr3_nt: TGTGCCAGCAGCTTAGTAGGTTTCGCGGGATCTTTCTCCTACGAGCAGTACTTC; cdr3_aa: CASSLVGFAGSFSYEQYF
d_call: -; j_call: TRBJ2-3; v_call: TRBV28; clone_size: -; cdr3_nt: TGTGCCAGCAGTTTGGACCTTTTGCGGTCTAGCACAGATACGCAGTATTTT; cdr3_aa: CASSLDLLRSSTDTQYF
d_call: TRBD2; j_call: TRBJ2-2; v_call: TRBV5-1; clone_size: -; cdr3_nt: TGCGCCAGCAGCAGGCTAGCGGGAGTTAACACCGGGGAGCTGTTTTTT; cdr3_aa: CASSRLAGVNTGELFF
d_call: -; j_call: TRBJ1-6; v_call: TRBV30; clone_size: -; cdr3_nt: TGTGCCTGGAGAGGAGGGTCCTATAATTCACCCCTCCACTTT; cdr3_aa: CAWRGGSYNSPLHF
d_call: -; j_call: TRBJ2-5; v_call: TRBV29-1; clone_size: few; cdr3_nt: TGCAGCGTTGGATGGCAGCCCGGGGAGACCCAGTACTTC; cdr3_aa: CSVGWQPGETQYF
d_call: TRBD1; j_call: TRBJ1-2; v_call: TRBV19; clone_size: -; cdr3_nt: TGTGCCAGTAGTTTGTGGGATCGACAGGGTAATGGCTACACCTTC; cdr3_aa: CASSLWDRQGNGYTF
d_call: TRBD1; j_call: TRBJ2-2; v_call: TRBV4-1; clone_size: -; cdr3_nt: TGCGCCAGCAGCCGACTAATACAGGGGTCCGGGGAGCTGTTTTTT; cdr3_aa: CASSRLIQGSGELFF
d_call: -; j_call: TRBJ2-1; v_call: TRBV6-2/TRBV6-3; clone_size: -; cdr3_nt: TGTGCCAGCAGCCAGACTAGCTCCTACAATGAGCAGTTCTTC; cdr3_aa: CASSQTSSYNEQFF
d_call: -; j_call: TRBJ2-1; v_call: TRBV6-5; clone_size: -; cdr3_nt: TGTGCCAGCATAGAACAGTCCTACAATGAGCAGTTCTTC; cdr3_aa: CASIEQSYNEQFF
d_call: -; j_call: TRBJ1-3; v_call: TRBV5-6; clone_size: few; cdr3_nt: TGTGCCAGCAGCTTGGGACCGATCTCTGGAAACACCATATATTTT; cdr3_aa: CASSLGPISGNTIYF